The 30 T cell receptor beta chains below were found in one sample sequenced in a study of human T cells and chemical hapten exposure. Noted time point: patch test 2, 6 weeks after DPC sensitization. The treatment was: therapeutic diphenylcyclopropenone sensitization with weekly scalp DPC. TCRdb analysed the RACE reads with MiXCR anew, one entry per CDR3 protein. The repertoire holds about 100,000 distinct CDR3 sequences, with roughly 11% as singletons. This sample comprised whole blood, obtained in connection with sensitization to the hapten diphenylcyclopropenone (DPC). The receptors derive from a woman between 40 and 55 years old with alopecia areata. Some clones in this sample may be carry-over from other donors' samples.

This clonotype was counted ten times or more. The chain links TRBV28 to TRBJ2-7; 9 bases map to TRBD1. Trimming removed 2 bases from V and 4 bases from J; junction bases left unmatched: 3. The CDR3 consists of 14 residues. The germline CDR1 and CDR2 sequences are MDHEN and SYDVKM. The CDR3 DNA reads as TGTGCCAGCAGTTTACGGACAGGGGTTTACGAGCAGTACTTC. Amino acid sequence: CASSLRTGVYEQYF.

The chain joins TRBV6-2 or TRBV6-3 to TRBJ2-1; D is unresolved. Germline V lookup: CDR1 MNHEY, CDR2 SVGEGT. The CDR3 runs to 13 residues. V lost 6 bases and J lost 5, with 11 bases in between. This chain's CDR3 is CASSLDANNEQFF. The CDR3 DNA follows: TGTGCCAGCAGCCTGGACGCTAACAATGAGCAGTTCTTC.

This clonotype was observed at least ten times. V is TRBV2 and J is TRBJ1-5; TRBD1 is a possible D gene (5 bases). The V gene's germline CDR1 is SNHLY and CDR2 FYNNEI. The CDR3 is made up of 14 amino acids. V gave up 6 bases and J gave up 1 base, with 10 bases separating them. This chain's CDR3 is CASSAGYSNQPQHF. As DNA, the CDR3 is TGTGCCAGCAGCGCAGGGTACAGCAATCAGCCCCAGCATTTT.

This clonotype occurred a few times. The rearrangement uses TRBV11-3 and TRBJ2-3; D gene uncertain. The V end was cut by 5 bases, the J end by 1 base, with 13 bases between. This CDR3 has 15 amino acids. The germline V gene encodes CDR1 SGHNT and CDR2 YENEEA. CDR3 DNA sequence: TGTGCCAGCAGCCCCGGGCCCCGGGGCACAGATACGCAGTATTTT. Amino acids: CASSPGPRGTDTQYF.

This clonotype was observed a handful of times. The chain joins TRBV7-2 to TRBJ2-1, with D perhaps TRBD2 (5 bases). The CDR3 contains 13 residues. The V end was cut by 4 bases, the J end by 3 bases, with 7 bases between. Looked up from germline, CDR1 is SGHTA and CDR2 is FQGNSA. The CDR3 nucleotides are TGTGCCAGCAGCTCCGGGGTCTACAATGAGCAGTTCTTC. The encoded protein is CASSSGVYNEQFF.

The CDR3 nucleotides read TGTGCCAGCAGCTTAGATAGGACTAGCGCCAGAAATGAGCAGTTCTTC. Protein sequence: CASSLDRTSARNEQFF. This chain uses TRBV11-3 with TRBJ2-1; 9 bases are a match to TRBD2. V lost 0 bases to trimming and J lost 7 bases; unmatched junction nucleotides: 7. The CDR3 is 16 residues long. CDR1 is SGHNT and CDR2 is YENEEA in the germline V gene.

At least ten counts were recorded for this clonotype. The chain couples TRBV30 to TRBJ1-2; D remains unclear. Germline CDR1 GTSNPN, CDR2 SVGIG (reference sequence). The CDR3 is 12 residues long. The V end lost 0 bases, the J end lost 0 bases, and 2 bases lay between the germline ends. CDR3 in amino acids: CAWSVANYGYTF. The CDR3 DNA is TGTGCCTGGAGTGTGGCTAACTATGGCTACACCTTC.

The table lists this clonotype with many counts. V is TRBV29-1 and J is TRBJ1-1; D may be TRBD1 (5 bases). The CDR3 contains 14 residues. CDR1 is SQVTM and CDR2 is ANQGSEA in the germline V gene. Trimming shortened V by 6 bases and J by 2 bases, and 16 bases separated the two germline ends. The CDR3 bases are TGCAGCGTGGACGTCACAGGTTTTAACACTGAAGCTTTCTTT. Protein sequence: CSVDVTGFNTEAFF.

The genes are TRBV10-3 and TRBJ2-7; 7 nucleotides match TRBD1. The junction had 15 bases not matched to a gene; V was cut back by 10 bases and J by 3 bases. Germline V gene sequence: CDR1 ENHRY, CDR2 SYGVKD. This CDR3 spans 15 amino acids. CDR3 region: CATGFYRGADYEQYF. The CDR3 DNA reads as TGTGCCACCGGATTTTACAGGGGTGCTGACTACGAGCAGTACTTC.

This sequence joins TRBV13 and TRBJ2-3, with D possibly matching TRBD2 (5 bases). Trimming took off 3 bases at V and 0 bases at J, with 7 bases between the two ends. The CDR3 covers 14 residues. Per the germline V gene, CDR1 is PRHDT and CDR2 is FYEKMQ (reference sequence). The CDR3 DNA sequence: TGTGCCAGCAGCTTCAGGACTAGCACAGATACGCAGTATTTT. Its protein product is CASSFRTSTDTQYF.

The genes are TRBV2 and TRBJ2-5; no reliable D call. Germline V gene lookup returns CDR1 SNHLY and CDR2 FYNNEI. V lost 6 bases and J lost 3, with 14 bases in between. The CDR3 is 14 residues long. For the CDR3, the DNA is TGTGCCAGCAGCGAGGATAGGAATAAAGAGACCCAGTACTTC. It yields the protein CASSEDRNKETQYF.

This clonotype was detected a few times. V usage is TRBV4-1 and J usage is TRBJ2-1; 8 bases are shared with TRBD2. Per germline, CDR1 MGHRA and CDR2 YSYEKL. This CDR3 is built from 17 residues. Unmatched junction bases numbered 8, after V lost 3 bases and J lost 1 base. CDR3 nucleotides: TGCGCCAGCAGCCAGCGTAGCGGGATGAAGTCCTACAATGAGCAGTTCTTC. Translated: CASSQRSGMKSYNEQFF.

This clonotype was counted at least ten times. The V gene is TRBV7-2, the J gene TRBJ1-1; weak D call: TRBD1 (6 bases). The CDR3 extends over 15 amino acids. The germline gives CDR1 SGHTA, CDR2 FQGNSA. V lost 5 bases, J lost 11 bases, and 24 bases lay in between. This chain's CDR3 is CASSQSVPPGVEAFF. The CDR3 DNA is TGTGCCAGCAGCCAATCTGTACCTCCAGGGGTAGAGGCTTTCTTT.

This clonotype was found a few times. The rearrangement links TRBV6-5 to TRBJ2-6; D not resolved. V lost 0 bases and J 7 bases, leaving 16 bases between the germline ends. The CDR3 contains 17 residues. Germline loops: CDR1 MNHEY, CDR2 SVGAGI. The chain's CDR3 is CASSYSPIGSTANVLTF. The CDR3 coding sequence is TGTGCCAGCAGTTACTCTCCAATAGGGTCAACTGCCAACGTCCTGACTTTC.

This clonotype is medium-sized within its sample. The CDR3 sequence is CASSGQTVWTQYF. The CDR3 bases are TGTGCCAGCAGCGGACAGACAGTATGGACCCAGTACTTC. J is TRBJ2-5 and V is TRBV2; weak D call: TRBD1 (6 bases). The CDR3 is 13 residues long. CDR1 and CDR2 (germline): SNHLY, FYNNEI. V lost 6 bases to trimming and J lost 7 bases, with 15 bases between them.

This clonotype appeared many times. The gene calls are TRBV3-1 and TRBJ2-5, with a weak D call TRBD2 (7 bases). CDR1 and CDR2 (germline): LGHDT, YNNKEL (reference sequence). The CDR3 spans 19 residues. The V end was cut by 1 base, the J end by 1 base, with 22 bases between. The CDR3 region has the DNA TGTGCCAGCAGCCAAGGAGGGACATCTAGCGGTGGGTCCCAAGAGACCCAGTACTTC. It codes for CASSQGGTSSGGSQETQYF.

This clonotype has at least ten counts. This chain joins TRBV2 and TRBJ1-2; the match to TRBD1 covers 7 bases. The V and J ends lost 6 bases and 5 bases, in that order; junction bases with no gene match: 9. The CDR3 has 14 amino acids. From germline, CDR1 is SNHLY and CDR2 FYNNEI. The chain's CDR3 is CASSAGLRGYGYTF. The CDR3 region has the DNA TGTGCCAGCAGCGCCGGCCTCAGGGGGTATGGCTACACCTTC.

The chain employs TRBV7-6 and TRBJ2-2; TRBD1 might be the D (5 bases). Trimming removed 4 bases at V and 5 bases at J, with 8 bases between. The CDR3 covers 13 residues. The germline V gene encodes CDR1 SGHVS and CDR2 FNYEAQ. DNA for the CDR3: TGTGCCAGCAGCTGGGGCAGGACCGGGGAGCTGTTTTTT. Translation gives CASSWGRTGELFF.

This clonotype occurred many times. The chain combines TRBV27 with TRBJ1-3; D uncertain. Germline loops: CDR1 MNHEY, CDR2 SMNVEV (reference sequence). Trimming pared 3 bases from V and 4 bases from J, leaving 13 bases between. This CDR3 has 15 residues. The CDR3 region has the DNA TGTGCCAGCAGTTTCGGTAGTGGTTCGGGAAACACCATATATTTT. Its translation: CASSFGSGSGNTIYF.

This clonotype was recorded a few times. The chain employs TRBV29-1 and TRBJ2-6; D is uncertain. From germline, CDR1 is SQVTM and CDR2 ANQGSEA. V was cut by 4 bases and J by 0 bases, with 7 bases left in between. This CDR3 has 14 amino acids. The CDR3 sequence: CSVAGLSGANVLTF. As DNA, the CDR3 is TGCAGCGTTGCCGGTCTCTCTGGGGCCAACGTCCTGACTTTC.

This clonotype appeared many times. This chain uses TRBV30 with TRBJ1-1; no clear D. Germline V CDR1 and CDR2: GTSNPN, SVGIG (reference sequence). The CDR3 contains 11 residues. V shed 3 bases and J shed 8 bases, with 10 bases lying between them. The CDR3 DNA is TGTGCCTGGAGGATGAATAGCGAAGCTTTCTTT. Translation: CAWRMNSEAFF.

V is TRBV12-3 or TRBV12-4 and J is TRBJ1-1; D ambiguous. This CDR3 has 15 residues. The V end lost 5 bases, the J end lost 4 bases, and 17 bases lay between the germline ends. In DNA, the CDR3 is TGTGCCAGCAGTACGCAGGACTGGGTGGGCACTGAAGCTTTCTTT. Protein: CASSTQDWVGTEAFF.

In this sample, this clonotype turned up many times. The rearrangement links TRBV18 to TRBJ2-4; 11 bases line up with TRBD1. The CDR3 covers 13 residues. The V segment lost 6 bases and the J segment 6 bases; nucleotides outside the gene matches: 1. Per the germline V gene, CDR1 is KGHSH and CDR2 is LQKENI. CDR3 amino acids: CASSGTGGNIQYF. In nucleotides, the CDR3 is TGTGCCAGCTCGGGGACAGGGGGAAACATTCAGTACTTC.

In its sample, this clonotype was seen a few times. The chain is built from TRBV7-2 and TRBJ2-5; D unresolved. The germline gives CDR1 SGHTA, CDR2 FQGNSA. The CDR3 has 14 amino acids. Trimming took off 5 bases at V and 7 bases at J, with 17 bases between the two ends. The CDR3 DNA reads TGTGCCAGCAGCCTACTTACTCAAATTGGGACCCAGTACTTC. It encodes CASSLLTQIGTQYF. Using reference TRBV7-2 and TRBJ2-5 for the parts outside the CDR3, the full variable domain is GAGVSQSPSNKVTEKGKDVELRCDPISGHTALYWYRQSLGQGLEFLIYFQGNSAPDKSGLPSDRFSAERTGGSVSTLTIQRTQQEDSAVYLCASSLLTQIGTQYFGPGTRLLVL.

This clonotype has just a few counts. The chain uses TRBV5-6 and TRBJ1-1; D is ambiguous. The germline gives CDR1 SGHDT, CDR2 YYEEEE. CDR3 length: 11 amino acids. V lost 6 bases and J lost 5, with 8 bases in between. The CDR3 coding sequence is TGTGCCAGCACGGTGGGGACTGAAGCTTTCTTT. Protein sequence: CASTVGTEAFF.

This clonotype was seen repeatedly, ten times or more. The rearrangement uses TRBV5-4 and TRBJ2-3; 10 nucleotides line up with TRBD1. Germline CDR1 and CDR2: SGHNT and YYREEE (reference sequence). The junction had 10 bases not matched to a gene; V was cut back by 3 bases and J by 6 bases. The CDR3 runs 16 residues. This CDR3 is CASSYPGTGVWDTQYF. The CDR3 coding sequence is TGTGCCAGCAGCTACCCCGGGACAGGGGTGTGGGATACGCAGTATTTT.

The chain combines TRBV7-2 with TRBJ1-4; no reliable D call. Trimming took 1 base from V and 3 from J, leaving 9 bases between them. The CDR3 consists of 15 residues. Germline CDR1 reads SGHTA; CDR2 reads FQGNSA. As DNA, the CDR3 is TGTGCCAGCAGCTTAGTCCCTGCTCCTAATGAAAAACTGTTTTTT. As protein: CASSLVPAPNEKLFF.

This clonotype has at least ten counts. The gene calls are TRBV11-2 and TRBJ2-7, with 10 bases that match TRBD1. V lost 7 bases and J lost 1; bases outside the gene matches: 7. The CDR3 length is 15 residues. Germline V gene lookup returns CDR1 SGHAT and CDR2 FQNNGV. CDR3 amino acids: CASTRRTGGSYEQYF. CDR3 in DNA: TGTGCCAGCACCCGGCGGACAGGGGGTTCCTACGAGCAGTACTTC.

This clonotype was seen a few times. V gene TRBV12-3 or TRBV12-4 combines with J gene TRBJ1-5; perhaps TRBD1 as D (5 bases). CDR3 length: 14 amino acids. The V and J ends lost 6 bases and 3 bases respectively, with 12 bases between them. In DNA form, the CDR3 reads TGTGCCAGCAGGCTGACAGTCATCAATCAGCCCCAGCATTTT. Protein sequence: CASRLTVINQPQHF.

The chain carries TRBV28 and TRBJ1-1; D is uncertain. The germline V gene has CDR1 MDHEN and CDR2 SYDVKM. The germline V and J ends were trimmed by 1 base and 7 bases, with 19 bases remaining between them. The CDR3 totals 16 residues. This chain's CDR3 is CASSLSRPSGFGEAFF. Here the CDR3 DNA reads TGTGCCAGCAGTTTATCCCGGCCGTCTGGGTTTGGTGAAGCTTTCTTT.